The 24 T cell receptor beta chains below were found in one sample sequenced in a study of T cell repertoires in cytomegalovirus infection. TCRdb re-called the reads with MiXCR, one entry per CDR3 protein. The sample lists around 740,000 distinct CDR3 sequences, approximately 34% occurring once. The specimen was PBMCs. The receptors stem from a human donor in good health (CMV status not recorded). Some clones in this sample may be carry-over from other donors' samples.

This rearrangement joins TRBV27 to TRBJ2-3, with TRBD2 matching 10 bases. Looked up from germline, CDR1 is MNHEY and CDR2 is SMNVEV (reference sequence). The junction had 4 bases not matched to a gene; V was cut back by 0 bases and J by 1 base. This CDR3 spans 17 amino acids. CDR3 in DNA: TGTGCCAGCAGTTTATCACCCGGACTAGCGGGCACAGATACGCAGTATTTT. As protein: CASSLSPGLAGTDTQYF.

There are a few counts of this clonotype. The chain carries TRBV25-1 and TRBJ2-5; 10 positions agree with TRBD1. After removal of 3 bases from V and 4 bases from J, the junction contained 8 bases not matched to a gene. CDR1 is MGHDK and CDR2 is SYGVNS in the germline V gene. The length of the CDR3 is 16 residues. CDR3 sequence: CASSDPGQGLRETQYF. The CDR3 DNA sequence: TGTGCCAGCAGTGACCCGGGACAGGGGCTCCGAGAGACCCAGTACTTC. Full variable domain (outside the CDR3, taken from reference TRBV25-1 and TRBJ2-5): EADIYQTPRYLVIGTGKKITLECSQTMGHDKMYWYQQDPGMELHLIHYSYGVNSTEKGDLSSESTVSRIRTEHFPLTLESARPSHTSQYLCASSDPGQGLRETQYFGPGTRLLVL.

The CDR3 DNA reads as TGTGCCAGCAGCGACACCGGGACGCTCTACGAGCAGTACTTC. It encodes CASSDTGTLYEQYF. The chain uses TRBV7-9 and TRBJ2-7; the D call may be TRBD1 or TRBD2 (5 bases each). The CDR3 has 14 amino acids. Germline loops: CDR1 SEHNR, CDR2 FQNEAQ (reference sequence). Deletions cut 5 bases from V and 3 bases from J, with 14 bases between.

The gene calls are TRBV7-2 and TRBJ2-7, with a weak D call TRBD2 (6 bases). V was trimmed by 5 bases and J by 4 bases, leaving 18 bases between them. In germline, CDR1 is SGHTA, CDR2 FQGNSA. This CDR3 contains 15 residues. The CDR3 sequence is CASSVVLASTYEQYF. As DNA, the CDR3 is TGTGCCAGCAGCGTAGTTCTAGCGAGCACTTACGAGCAGTACTTC.

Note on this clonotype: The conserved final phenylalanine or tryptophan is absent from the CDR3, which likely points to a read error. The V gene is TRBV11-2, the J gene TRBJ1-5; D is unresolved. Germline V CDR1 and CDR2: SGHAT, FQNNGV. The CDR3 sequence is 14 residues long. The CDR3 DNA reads TGTGCAAGCAGCTTAATCGGTTGCAATCAGCCCCAGCATGTT. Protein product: CASSLIGCNQPQHV.

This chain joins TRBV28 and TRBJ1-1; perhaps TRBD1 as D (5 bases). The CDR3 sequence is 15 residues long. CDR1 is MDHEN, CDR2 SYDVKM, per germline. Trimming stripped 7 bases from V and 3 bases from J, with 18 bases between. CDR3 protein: CASTAMRGRDTEAFF. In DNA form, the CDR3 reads TGTGCCAGCACCGCTATGAGGGGTAGGGACACTGAAGCTTTCTTT.

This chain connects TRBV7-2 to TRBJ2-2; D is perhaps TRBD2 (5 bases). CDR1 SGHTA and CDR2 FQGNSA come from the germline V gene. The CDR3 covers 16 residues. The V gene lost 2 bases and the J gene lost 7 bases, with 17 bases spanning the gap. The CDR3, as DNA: TGTGCCAGCAGCTTACACTTCGGGGTAGCCGACGGGGAGCTGTTTTTT. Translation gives CASSLHFGVADGELFF.

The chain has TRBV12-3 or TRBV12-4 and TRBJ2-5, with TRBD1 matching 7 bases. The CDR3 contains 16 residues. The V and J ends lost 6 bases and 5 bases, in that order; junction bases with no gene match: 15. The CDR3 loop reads CASSPLARGFGETQYF. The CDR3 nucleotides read TGTGCCAGCAGCCCCCTGGCCAGGGGGTTTGGGGAGACCCAGTACTTC.

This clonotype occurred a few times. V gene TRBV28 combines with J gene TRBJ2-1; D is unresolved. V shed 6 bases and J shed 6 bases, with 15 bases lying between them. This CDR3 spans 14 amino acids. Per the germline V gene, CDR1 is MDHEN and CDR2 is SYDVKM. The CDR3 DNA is TGTGCCAGCAGGCGCCTTAGAGCGATCAATGAGCAGTTCTTC. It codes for CASRRLRAINEQFF.

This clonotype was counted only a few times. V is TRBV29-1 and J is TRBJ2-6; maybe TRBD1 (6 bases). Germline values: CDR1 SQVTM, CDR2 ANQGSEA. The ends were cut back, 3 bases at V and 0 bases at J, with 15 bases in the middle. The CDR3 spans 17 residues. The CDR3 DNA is TGCAGCGTTGAGGACAGCCACAGCCCCTCTGGGGCCAACGTCCTGACTTTC. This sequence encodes CSVEDSHSPSGANVLTF.

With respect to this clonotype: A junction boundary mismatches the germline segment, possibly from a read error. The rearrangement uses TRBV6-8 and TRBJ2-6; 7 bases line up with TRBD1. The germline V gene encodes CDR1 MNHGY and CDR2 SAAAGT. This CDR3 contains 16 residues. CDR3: CASSRTGNSGAIVLTF. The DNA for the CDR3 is TGTGCCAGCAGCCGGACAGGAAACTCTGGGGCCATCGTCCTGACTTTC.

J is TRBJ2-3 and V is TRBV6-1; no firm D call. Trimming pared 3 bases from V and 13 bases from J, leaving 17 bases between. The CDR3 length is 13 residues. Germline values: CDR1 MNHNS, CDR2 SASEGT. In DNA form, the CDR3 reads TGTGCCAGCAGTGACCAAAAGGGCGCCCCGGAGTATTTT. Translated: CASSDQKGAPEYF.

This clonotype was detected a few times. In DNA form, the CDR3 reads TGTGCCAGCAGTCCTCCAAGGTCGGAGCAGGGTGGCGATACGCAGTATTTT. Amino acids: CASSPPRSEQGGDTQYF. The rearrangement joins TRBV2 to TRBJ2-3, with D possibly TRBD1 on 5 matching bases. Germline CDR1 and CDR2: SNHLY and FYNNEI. The V gene lost 5 bases and the J gene lost 6 bases, with 24 bases spanning the gap. This CDR3 contains 17 residues.

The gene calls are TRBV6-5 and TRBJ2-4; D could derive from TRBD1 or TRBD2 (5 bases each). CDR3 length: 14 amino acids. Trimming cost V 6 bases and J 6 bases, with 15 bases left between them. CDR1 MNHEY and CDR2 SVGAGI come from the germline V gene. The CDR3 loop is CASSPGAERNIQYF. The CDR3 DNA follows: TGTGCCAGCAGCCCCGGGGCCGAAAGAAACATTCAGTACTTC.

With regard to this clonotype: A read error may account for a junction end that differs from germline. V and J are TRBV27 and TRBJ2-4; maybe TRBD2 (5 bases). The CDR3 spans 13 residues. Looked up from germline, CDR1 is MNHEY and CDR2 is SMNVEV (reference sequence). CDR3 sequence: CVSSDDGGDIQYF. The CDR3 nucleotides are TGTGTCAGCAGCGATGACGGAGGAGACATTCAGTACTTC.

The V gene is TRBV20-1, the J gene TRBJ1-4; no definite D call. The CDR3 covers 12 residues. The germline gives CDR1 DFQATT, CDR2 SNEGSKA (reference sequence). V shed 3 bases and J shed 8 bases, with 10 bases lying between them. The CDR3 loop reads CSASSAGEKLFF. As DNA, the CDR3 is TGCAGTGCTAGTTCGGCGGGGGAAAAACTGTTTTTT.

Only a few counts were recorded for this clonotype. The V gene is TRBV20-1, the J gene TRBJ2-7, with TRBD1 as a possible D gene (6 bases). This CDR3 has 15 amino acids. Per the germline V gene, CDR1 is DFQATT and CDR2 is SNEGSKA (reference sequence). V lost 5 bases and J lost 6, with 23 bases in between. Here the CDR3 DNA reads TGCAGTGCTGGACCCACAGGGAGAATCGGTGGCGAGCAGTACTTC. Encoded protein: CSAGPTGRIGGEQYF.

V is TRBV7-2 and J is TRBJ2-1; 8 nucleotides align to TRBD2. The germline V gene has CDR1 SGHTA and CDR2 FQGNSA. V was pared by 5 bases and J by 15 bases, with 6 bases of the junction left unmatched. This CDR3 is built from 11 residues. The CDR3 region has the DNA TGTGCCAGCAGCCCCGGGACTAGTCCGTTCTTC. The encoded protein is CASSPGTSPFF.

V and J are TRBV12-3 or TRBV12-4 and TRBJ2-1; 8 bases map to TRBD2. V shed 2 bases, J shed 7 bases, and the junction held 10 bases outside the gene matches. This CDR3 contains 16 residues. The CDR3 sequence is CASSLRAGGQMNEQFF. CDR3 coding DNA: TGTGCCAGCAGTTTAAGGGCGGGAGGCCAGATGAATGAGCAGTTCTTC.

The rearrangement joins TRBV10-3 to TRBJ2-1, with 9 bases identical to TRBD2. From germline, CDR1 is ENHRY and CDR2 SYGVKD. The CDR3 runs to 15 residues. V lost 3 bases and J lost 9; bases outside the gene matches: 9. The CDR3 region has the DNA TGTGCCATCAGTGAAGGTAGCGGGAGTTGGAGTGAGCAGTTCTTC. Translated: CAISEGSGSWSEQFF.

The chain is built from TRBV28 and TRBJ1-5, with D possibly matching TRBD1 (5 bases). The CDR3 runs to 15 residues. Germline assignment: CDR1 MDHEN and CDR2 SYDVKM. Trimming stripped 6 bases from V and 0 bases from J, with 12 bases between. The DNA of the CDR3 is TGTGCCAGCAGACTGCACGGGGGTAGCAATCAGCCCCAGCATTTT. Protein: CASRLHGGSNQPQHF.

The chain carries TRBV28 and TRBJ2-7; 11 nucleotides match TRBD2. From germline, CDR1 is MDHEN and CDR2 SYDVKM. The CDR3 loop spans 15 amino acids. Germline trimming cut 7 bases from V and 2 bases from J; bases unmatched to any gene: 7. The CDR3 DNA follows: TGTGCCAGCACACTAGCGGGAGTGGCAGCCTACGAGCAGTACTTC. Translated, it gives CASTLAGVAAYEQYF.

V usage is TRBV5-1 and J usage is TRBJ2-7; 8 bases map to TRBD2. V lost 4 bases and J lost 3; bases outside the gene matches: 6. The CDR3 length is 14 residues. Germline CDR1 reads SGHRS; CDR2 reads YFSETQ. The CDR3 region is CASSPTSVSYEQYF. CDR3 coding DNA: TGCGCCAGCAGCCCGACTAGCGTAAGCTACGAGCAGTACTTC.

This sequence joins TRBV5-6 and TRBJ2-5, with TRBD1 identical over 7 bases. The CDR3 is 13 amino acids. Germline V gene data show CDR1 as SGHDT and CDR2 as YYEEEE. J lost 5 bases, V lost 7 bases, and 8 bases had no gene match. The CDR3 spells CASGPTGNETQYF. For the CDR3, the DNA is TGTGCCAGCGGACCGACAGGGAATGAGACCCAGTACTTC. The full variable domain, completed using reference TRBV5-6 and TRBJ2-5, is DAGVTQSPTHLIKTRGQQVTLRCSPKSGHDTVSWYQQALGQGPQFIFQYYEEEERQRGNFPDRFSGHQFPNYSSELNVNALLLGDSALYLCASGPTGNETQYFGPGTRLLVL.